This T cell receptor beta chain was found in a study of blood T cell repertoires in COVID-19. Study at large: Sites across the United States, Italy and Spain contributed samples from acute and convalescent COVID-19. T cells, B-cell-depleted T cells, or PBMCs provided the cDNA or gDNA that served as material.

The V and J ends lost 6 bases and 6 bases, in that order; junction bases with no gene match: 13. CDR1 is MNHEY and CDR2 is SMNVEV in the germline V gene (reference sequence). This CDR3 has 15 residues. Enrolment of Seattle patients took place during active infection, and they were followed longitudinally. Original processing notes: Nucleated cell counts were estimated from reference gene primer amplification. Clones were sequenced by immunoSEQ multiplex PCR, and TCRdb holds only the in-frame ones, with some missing. That table gives V, J and clone size, and the DNA gave D and trimming. The sample gives hundreds of thousands of clones, less than 90% of which show up once; just over 7% is in the top ten.

Sequenced: peripheral blood. This sequence joins TRBV27 and TRBJ2-7, with 8 nucleotides matching TRBD2. This receptor was taken from a woman aged 55-75 years with COVID-19, enrolled during active disease. The CDR3 loop reads CASSLAPPLAGEQYF. DNA for the CDR3: TGTGCCAGCAGCCTCGCTCCCCCGCTAGCGGGCGAGCAGTACTTC.